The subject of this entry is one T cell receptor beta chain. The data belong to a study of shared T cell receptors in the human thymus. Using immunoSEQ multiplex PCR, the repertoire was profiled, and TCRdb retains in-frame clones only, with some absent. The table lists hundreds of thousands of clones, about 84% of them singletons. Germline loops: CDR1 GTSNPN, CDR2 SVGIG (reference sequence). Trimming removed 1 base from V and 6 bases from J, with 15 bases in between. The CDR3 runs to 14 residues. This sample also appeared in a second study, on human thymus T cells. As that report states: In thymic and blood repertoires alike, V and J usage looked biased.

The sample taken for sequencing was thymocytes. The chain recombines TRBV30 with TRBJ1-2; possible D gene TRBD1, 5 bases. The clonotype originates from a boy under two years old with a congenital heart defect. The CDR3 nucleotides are TGTGCCTGGAGTGAACAGGAACAGTTCCATGGCTACACCTTC. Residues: CAWSEQEQFHGYTF.